The 25 T cell receptor beta chains given below trace back to one sample, sequenced in a study of blood T cell repertoires in COVID-19. Method: immunoSEQ multiplex PCR; TCRdb's copy keeps in-frame clones and lacks some. This table holds some 130,000 clones, 75% to 90% found once. Sequenced material: peripheral blood. These receptors all come from a man between 60 and 75 years old with COVID-19, enrolled during active disease.

The CDR3 sequence: CATRSISLQETQYF. The CDR3 region has the DNA TGTGCCACCAGGTCTATCTCTCTCCAAGAGACCCAGTACTTC. The chain combines TRBV15 with TRBJ2-5; D is unclear. V lost 6 bases, J lost 1 base, and 12 bases lay in between. Germline V gene lookup returns CDR1 LNHNV and CDR2 YYDKDF (reference sequence). The CDR3 runs to 14 residues.

The chain links TRBV6-5 to TRBJ2-5; D not resolved. This CDR3 spans 12 amino acids. The V gene lost 6 bases and the J gene lost 5 bases, with 10 bases spanning the gap. Per the germline V gene, CDR1 is MNHEY and CDR2 is SVGAGI. The CDR3 sequence: CASREPPETQYF. For the CDR3, the DNA is TGTGCCAGCAGAGAGCCCCCGGAGACCCAGTACTTC.

The CDR3 DNA sequence: TGCGGGATAGACAGGGCTAACACCGGGGAGCTGTTTTTT. This codes for CGIDRANTGELFF. The V gene is TRBV29-1, the J gene TRBJ2-2; 7 nucleotides align to TRBD1. CDR3 length: 13 residues. Germline CDR1 SQVTM, CDR2 ANQGSEA.

The chain combines TRBV6-2 or TRBV6-3 with TRBJ1-5; D call uncertain. Trimming left V 2 bases short and J 4 bases short, with 3 bases between. The CDR3 runs to 12 residues. Germline V gene data show CDR1 as MNHEY and CDR2 as SVGEGT. CDR3 DNA sequence: TGTGCCAGCAGTTACCAGAATCAGCCCCAGCATTTT. Translating gives CASSYQNQPQHF.

V is TRBV5-1 and J is TRBJ1-1; D is unresolved. V was trimmed by 1 base and J by 2 bases, leaving 12 bases between them. Germline values: CDR1 SGHRS, CDR2 YFSETQ. This CDR3 is 15 amino acids long. CDR3 sequence: CASSLNSQINTEAFF. Written as DNA, the CDR3 is TGCGCCAGCAGCTTGAACAGTCAAATTAACACTGAAGCTTTCTTT.

The gene calls are TRBV18 and TRBJ2-2; 9 bases are shared with TRBD2. The germline CDR1 and CDR2 sequences are KGHSH and LQKENI. There are 16 residues in the CDR3. Unmatched junction bases numbered 6, after V lost 4 bases and J lost 3 bases. The CDR3 sequence is CASSLLAGAYTGELFF. CDR3 DNA sequence: TGTGCCAGCTCACTCTTAGCGGGGGCGTACACCGGGGAGCTGTTTTTT. The full variable domain, rest sourced from reference TRBV18 and TRBJ2-2, is NAGVMQNPRHLVRRRGQEARLRCSPMKGHSHVYWYRQLPEEGLKFMVYLQKENIIDESGMPKERFSAEFPKEGPSILRIQQVVRGDSAAYFCASSLLAGAYTGELFFGEGSRLTVL.

The rearrangement uses TRBV2 and TRBJ1-2; D is undetermined. This CDR3 is built from 13 residues. The germline CDR1 and CDR2 sequences are SNHLY and FYNNEI. Trimming took off 3 bases at V and 6 bases at J, with 11 bases between the two ends. The CDR3 is CASSEEAGDGYTF. The CDR3 nucleotides read TGTGCCAGCAGTGAGGAGGCGGGAGATGGCTACACCTTC.

The rearrangement links TRBV3-1 (or the pseudogene TRBV3-2) to TRBJ2-5; D might be TRBD2 (7 bases). The CDR3 length is 15 residues. V lost 8 bases to trimming and J lost 5 bases, with 21 bases between them. Germline V CDR1 and CDR2: LGHDT, YNNKEL (reference sequence). The CDR3, as DNA: TGTGCCAGCTGCGAAACGGGGGGCGGCCGGGAGACCCAGTACTTC. Protein sequence: CASCETGGGRETQYF.

This clone is a singleton in its sample. The V call is TRBV5-1, the J call TRBJ2-5; 12 nucleotides line up with TRBD1. Germline CDR1 SGHRS, CDR2 YFSETQ. Germline trimming cut 4 bases from V and 5 bases from J; bases unmatched to any gene: 6. The CDR3 covers 15 residues. The CDR3 region has the DNA TGCGCCAGCAGCCCAGGGACAGGGGGCTCGGAGACCCAGTACTTC. It codes for CASSPGTGGSETQYF.

Here the CDR3 DNA reads TGTGCCAGCGAGAGGGCTAGCGGCCAAGAGACCCAGTACTTC. This gives the protein CASERASGQETQYF. The chain uses TRBV6-5 and TRBJ2-5; TRBD2 agrees at 7 bases. After removal of 8 bases from V and 1 base from J, the junction contained 7 bases not matched to a gene. The germline gives CDR1 MNHEY, CDR2 SVGAGI. This CDR3 is 14 amino acids long.

Here the CDR3 DNA reads TGCAGTGCTAGACCAACAGGGGAACTGTTTTTT. Its translation: CSARPTGELFF. This chain connects TRBV20-1 to TRBJ1-4, with 7 bases that match TRBD1. There are 11 residues in the CDR3. Germline V gives CDR1 DFQATT, CDR2 SNEGSKA (reference sequence). After removal of 2 bases from V and 12 bases from J, the junction contained 3 bases not matched to a gene.

V gene TRBV18 combines with J gene TRBJ1-2, with a weak D call TRBD1 (6 bases). V was shortened by 3 bases and J by 3 bases, with 11 bases between the two germline ends. Germline CDR1 is KGHSH and CDR2 is LQKENI. The CDR3 sequence is 14 residues long. This CDR3 is CASSPGAGDYGYTF. The CDR3, as DNA: TGTGCCAGCTCACCGGGGGCAGGGGACTATGGCTACACCTTC.

Written as DNA, the CDR3 is TGTGCCAGCAGCTTAGATCGGGACAGGGGCCGCCGGGGAGGAATGTTTTTT. As protein: CASSLDRDRGRRGGMFF. The genes are TRBV7-6 and TRBJ1-4; 10 bases are shared with TRBD1. The CDR3 length is 17 residues. V lost 1 base, J lost 15 bases, and 17 bases stayed unmatched. Germline V gene data show CDR1 as SGHVS and CDR2 as FNYEAQ. Drawing the rest from reference TRBV7-6 and TRBJ1-4, the complete variable domain is GAGVSQSPRYKVTKRGQDVALRCDPISGHVSLYWYRQALGQGPEFLTYFNYEAQQDKSGLPNDRFSAERPEGSISTLTIQRTEQRDSAMYRCASSLDRDRGRRGGMFFGSGTQLSVL.

The V gene is TRBV11-2, the J gene TRBJ1-2; 8 nucleotides line up with TRBD1. The germline V gene has CDR1 SGHAT and CDR2 FQNNGV. This CDR3 is built from 14 residues. After removal of 5 bases from V and 0 bases from J, the junction contained 2 bases not matched to a gene. CDR3 in DNA: TGTGCCAGCAGCAGGGGACAGGCTAACTATGGCTACACCTTC. It is translated as CASSRGQANYGYTF.

The chain employs TRBV5-1 and TRBJ2-5; 9 bases line up with TRBD2. Looked up from germline, CDR1 is SGHRS and CDR2 is YFSETQ. Germline trimming cut 0 bases from V and 3 bases from J; bases unmatched to any gene: 6. The CDR3 runs 16 residues. The CDR3 here is CASSLDASGVEETQYF. CDR3 in DNA: TGCGCCAGCAGCTTGGATGCTAGCGGGGTGGAAGAGACCCAGTACTTC.

The chain links TRBV24-1 to TRBJ1-2, with 7 bases aligning to TRBD1. CDR1 is KGHDR, CDR2 SFDVKD, per germline. The CDR3 has 14 residues. The junction had 9 bases not matched to a gene; V was cut back by 4 bases and J by 8 bases. CDR3 sequence: CATSDAGTDGGYTF. The CDR3 DNA follows: TGTGCCACCAGTGACGCGGGGACAGATGGCGGCTACACCTTC.

This clone appeared a few times. This chain joins TRBV2 and TRBJ1-1; 7 bases line up with TRBD1. The CDR3 spans 15 residues. CDR1 and CDR2 (germline): SNHLY, FYNNEI. V shed 5 bases and J 2 bases; nucleotides not matched to a gene: 8. The CDR3 DNA follows: TGTGCCAGCAGTTATTCCGGGACAGCTAACACTGAAGCTTTCTTT. This gives the protein CASSYSGTANTEAFF.

V is TRBV7-2 and J is TRBJ1-3, with D possibly being TRBD1 (6 bases). In germline, CDR1 is SGHTA, CDR2 FQGNSA. CDR3 length: 16 residues. The ends were cut back, 0 bases at V and 1 base at J, with 10 bases in the middle. This CDR3 reads CASSLAGGSSGNTIYF. The CDR3 DNA follows: TGTGCCAGCAGCTTAGCAGGGGGTTCTTCTGGAAACACCATATATTTT.

The chain joins TRBV5-4 to TRBJ2-1, with 7 bases aligning to TRBD1. CDR3 length equals 16 residues. Losses at the gene ends were 3 bases for V and 4 bases for J; bases not matched to a gene: 10. Germline CDR1 SGHNT, CDR2 YYREEE (reference sequence). CDR3 DNA sequence: TGTGCCAGCAGCTACCACAGGGGCCTGTTTTACAATGAGCAGTTCTTC. It yields the protein CASSYHRGLFYNEQFF.

This chain uses TRBV5-1 with TRBJ1-6; D remains unclear. Germline V gene lookup returns CDR1 SGHRS and CDR2 YFSETQ. The ends were cut back, 4 bases at V and 3 bases at J, with 11 bases in the middle. The CDR3 loop spans 15 amino acids. CDR3 sequence reads: CASSPESNYNSPLHF. The CDR3 DNA is TGCGCCAGCAGCCCAGAATCCAACTATAATTCACCCCTCCACTTT.

The chain links TRBV3-1 (or the pseudogene TRBV3-2) to TRBJ1-6, with 9 bases lining up with TRBD1. Germline CDR1 and CDR2: LGHDT and YNNKEL (reference sequence). Trimming cost V 3 bases and J 7 bases; bases outside gene matches: 1. The length of the CDR3 is 14 residues. CDR3 protein: CASSHGQGNSPLHF. The CDR3 nucleotides read TGTGCCAGCAGCCACGGACAGGGGAATTCACCCCTCCACTTT.

The chain couples TRBV7-2 to TRBJ2-7; TRBD1 agrees at 7 bases. Germline CDR1 and CDR2: SGHTA and FQGNSA. There are 13 residues in the CDR3. The ends lost 5 bases at V and 6 bases at J; junction bases unmatched: 7. This CDR3 reads CASSTQGRGEQYF. In nucleotides, the CDR3 is TGTGCCAGCAGCACACAGGGGAGAGGCGAGCAGTACTTC.

The genes are TRBV14 and TRBJ2-3; TRBD2 matches 10 bases. Germline trimming cut 6 bases from V and 3 bases from J; bases unmatched to any gene: 9. CDR1 is SGHDN, CDR2 FVKESK, per germline. The CDR3 has 16 residues. The DNA of the CDR3 is TGTGCCAGCAGTAATAGCGGGGGGCACAATACAGATACGCAGTATTTT. Translating it yields CASSNSGGHNTDTQYF.

The rearrangement uses TRBV5-1 and TRBJ1-2, with D tentatively TRBD1 (6 bases). This CDR3 comprises 14 residues. Germline V lookup: CDR1 SGHRS, CDR2 YFSETQ. Trimming shortened V by 3 bases and J by 0 bases, and 9 bases separated the two germline ends. CDR3 protein: CASSWDKANYGYTF. As DNA, the CDR3 is TGCGCCAGCAGCTGGGACAAAGCTAACTATGGCTACACCTTC.

This clone came up once. This chain links TRBV11-2 with TRBJ1-3; no definite D call. Between the trimmed V and J ends, which lost 5 bases and 4 bases, there was a span of 3 bases. Per the germline V gene, CDR1 is SGHAT and CDR2 is FQNNGV. The CDR3 sequence is 11 residues long. CDR3 bases: TGTGCCAGCAGCGCGGGAAACACCATATATTTT. Its translation: CASSAGNTIYF.